A selection of T cell receptor beta chains follows, all from one sample in a study of shared clonotypes between healthy human individuals. TCRdb's copy holds only in-frame clones and misses some; the assay was immunoSEQ multiplex PCR. The table records under 2,000,000 clones, just under 95% of them present only once. Sequences were obtained from naive CD8+ T cells sorted from blood. Receptors originate from a man aged 18 to 30 in good health. Each CDR3 is given with its conserved first and last residue. A D gene is named only where the DNA matches it firmly. Clone size, where shown, is once, few, many, or a class for clones that have expanded.

J	D	length	V	size	DNA	CDR3
TRBJ2-5	TRBD1	14	TRBV11-2	-	TGTGCCAGCAGCTTAGGACAGGGGAGAGAGACCCAGTACTTC	CASSLGQGRETQYF
TRBJ1-1	-	11	TRBV29-1	few	TGCAGCGGCGTTACCTATACTGAAGCTTTCTTT	CSGVTYTEAFF
TRBJ2-5	TRBD2	14	TRBV5-4	-	TGTGCCAGCCAAGCGGGAGTATTGGAAGAGACCCAGTACTTC	CASQAGVLEETQYF
TRBJ2-7	-	14	TRBV4-1	-	TGCGCCAGCAGCCCCCGGGACTTTACCTACGAGCAGTACTTC	CASSPRDFTYEQYF
TRBJ1-2	-	13	TRBV13	-	TGTGCCAGCAGCTTAATAGGGGACTATGGCTACACCTTC	CASSLIGDYGYTF
TRBJ1-1	TRBD1	13	TRBV29-1	once	TGCAGCGTTGACGGGGTACAGGGGACTGAAGCTTTCTTT	CSVDGVQGTEAFF
TRBJ2-7	TRBD1	14	TRBV5-6	-	TGTGCCAGCAGCTTAAGGGGGCAAGTCTACGAGCAGTACTTC	CASSLRGQVYEQYF
TRBJ2-7	-	13	TRBV4-1	-	TGCGCCAGCAGCCAAGGCCCAGCCTACGAGCAGTACTTC	CASSQGPAYEQYF
TRBJ2-7	-	13	TRBV7-9	-	TGTGCCAGCAGCTGGAGCAGCTTAAACGAGCAGTACTTC	CASSWSSLNEQYF
TRBJ2-7	-	14	TRBV4-1	-	TGCGCCAGCAGCCAAGAGGATTCCTCCTACGAGCAGTACTTC	CASSQEDSSYEQYF
TRBJ2-7	-	14	TRBV2	-	TGTGCCAGCAGTGAGGCAGGGAGCTCCTACGAGCAGTACTTC	CASSEAGSSYEQYF
TRBJ2-7	-	14	TRBV7-9	-	TGTGCCAGCAGCTTCGCGGGACACGACTACGAGCAGTACTTC	CASSFAGHDYEQYF
TRBJ2-1	-	12	TRBV27	-	TGTGCCAGCAGTCGCCAGTACAATGAGCAGTTCTTC	CASSRQYNEQFF
TRBJ2-1	-	19	TRBV11-3	-	TGTGCCAGCAGCTTAGGGGATTGGGGTCGGGGGAACTACTACAATGAGCAGTTCTTC	CASSLGDWGRGNYYNEQFF
TRBJ2-5	-	20	TRBV14	-	TGTGCCAGCAGCCAAGAAGAAGCGTTTTGGGGGGAAGGGTACCAAGAGACCCAGTACTTC	CASSQEEAFWGEGYQETQYF
TRBJ2-7	-	14	TRBV4-3	-	TGCGCCAGCAGCCAAGAAGCAGGTGCCTACGAGCAGTACTTC	CASSQEAGAYEQYF
TRBJ2-3	-	14	TRBV29-1	-	TGCAGCGTTGGGGGTGGCGGACCGGCAGATACGCAGTATTTT	CSVGGGGPADTQYF
TRBJ2-3	-	16	TRBV5-1	-	TGCGCCAGCAGCTTGGAATACGGGGTTAGCACAGATACGCAGTATTTT	CASSLEYGVSTDTQYF
TRBJ2-4	-	15	TRBV7-9	-	TGTGCCAGCAGCACTTCTAAGGGGGCCAAAAACATTCAGTACTTC	CASSTSKGAKNIQYF
TRBJ2-3	-	13	TRBV6-5	-	TGTGCCAGCAGTTACTCGGGAACAGATACGCAGTATTTT	CASSYSGTDTQYF
TRBJ1-1	-	15	TRBV5-8	-	TGTGCCAGCCGACTAGGTTCCGGGGTGAACACTGAAGCTTTCTTT	CASRLGSGVNTEAFF
TRBJ2-3	-	12	TRBV7-9	-	TGTGCCAGCAGCCCCAATTCAGATACGCAGTATTTT	CASSPNSDTQYF
TRBJ2-1	TRBD1	15	TRBV18	-	TGTGCCAGCTCACCACTAACAGGGGCCTACAATGAGCAGTTCTTC	CASSPLTGAYNEQFF
TRBJ2-1	TRBD1	12	TRBV19	-	TGTGCCAGTACCAGGACAGGTGATGAGCAGTTCTTC	CASTRTGDEQFF
TRBJ1-2	-	15	TRBV29-1	-	TGCAGCGTTGAAAATAGGACACATCGTAACTATGGCTACACCTTC	CSVENRTHRNYGYTF
TRBJ2-7	TRBD1	13	TRBV29-1	-	TGCAGCGTTGAGCCGACAGGGGTCTACGAGCAGTACTTC	CSVEPTGVYEQYF
TRBJ2-7	TRBD1	13	TRBV2	-	TGTGCCAGCAGTGGACAGGGGGCTTACGAGCAGTACTTC	CASSGQGAYEQYF
TRBJ2-7	-	14	TRBV10-1	-	TGCGCCAGCAGTGAAAAGGGGCTACCTTACGAGCAGTACTTC	CASSEKGLPYEQYF
TRBJ2-7	TRBD1	15	TRBV11-2	-	TGTGCCAGCAGCTTAGGAGGGGACAGTCTGTACGAGCAGTACTTC	CASSLGGDSLYEQYF
TRBJ2-1	-	15	TRBV7-9	-	TGTGCCAGCAGCTTCGGGCCTTCGGCCTACAATGAGCAGTTCTTC	CASSFGPSAYNEQFF
TRBJ2-1	TRBD2	15	TRBV19	-	TGTGCCAGTAGTATGGTCCTAGCGGGGCACAATGAGCAGTTCTTC	CASSMVLAGHNEQFF
TRBJ2-6	-	14	TRBV7-3	-	TGTGCCAGCAGCCCAAACGGAGGGGCCAACGTCCTGACTTTC	CASSPNGGANVLTF
TRBJ2-2	TRBD1	16	TRBV7-9	once	TGTGCCAGCAGCGGAAGGGACAGGGCGAACACCGGGGAGCTGTTTTTT	CASSGRDRANTGELFF
TRBJ2-3	-	14	TRBV4-3	-	TGCGCCAGCAGCCAAGAATGGGTAACAGATACGCAGTATTTT	CASSQEWVTDTQYF
TRBJ2-5	-	13	TRBV5-4	-	TGTGCCAGCAGCGAAGCATACCAAGAGACCCAGTACTTC	CASSEAYQETQYF
TRBJ1-2	-	15	TRBV5-5	-	TGTGCCAGCAGCTTGGATCCAGGGAGCTTAACTGGCTACACCTTC	CASSLDPGSLTGYTF
TRBJ1-2	TRBD1	14	TRBV30	-	TGTGCCTGGAATTACGAGGGGGCTTCTATCGGCTACACCTTC	CAWNYEGASIGYTF
TRBJ2-7	TRBD2	16	TRBV7-8	-	TGTGCCAGCAGCCCCGGGGGGGCTAGCCCTTCCTACGAGCAGTACTTC	CASSPGGASPSYEQYF
TRBJ2-7	TRBD2	15	TRBV4-1	-	TGCGCCAGCAGCCAAGAGCCTAGCGGGAGCTACGAGCAGTACTTC	CASSQEPSGSYEQYF
TRBJ2-1	TRBD2	16	TRBV27	-	TGTGCCAGCAGTTTATCGTTTCGGACTAGCGGGTATGAGCAGTTCTTC	CASSLSFRTSGYEQFF
TRBJ1-2	-	13	TRBV6-5	-	TGTGCCAGCAGTTCAGGGCAGAACTATGGCTACACCTTC	CASSSGQNYGYTF
TRBJ1-1	TRBD1	16	TRBV13	-	TGTGCCAGCAGCTTAGGGCAGGGGGCGCTTGGCACTGAAGCTTTCTTT	CASSLGQGALGTEAFF
TRBJ2-5	-	13	TRBV27	-	TGTGCCAGCAGTGGGCCAAGGGGGGAGACCCAGTACTTC	CASSGPRGETQYF
TRBJ1-1	-	11	TRBV19	few	TGTGCCAGTAGTATGGGGTTTGAAGCTTTCTTT	CASSMGFEAFF
TRBJ2-3	TRBD1	14	TRBV5-4	-	TGTGCCAGCAGAACGGACAGGGGGCAAGATACGCAGTATTTT	CASRTDRGQDTQYF
TRBJ2-7	-	14	TRBV11-2	-	TGTGCCAGCAGCTTAGACGGGGGCCCCTACGAGCAGTACTTC	CASSLDGGPYEQYF
TRBJ2-6	-	14	TRBV7-6	-	TGTGCCAGCAGCCCGTTAGGTGGGGCCAACGTCCTGACTTTC	CASSPLGGANVLTF
TRBJ2-3	-	15	TRBV28	-	TGTGCCAGCAGTTCCCCGGACCCGTACACAGATACGCAGTATTTT	CASSSPDPYTDTQYF